The 27 T cell receptor beta chains given below trace back to one sample, sequenced in a study of CD8 T cells in ankylosing spondylitis. Study findings and constraints: Ankylosing spondylitis blood appeared to carry a characteristic TCR beta motif of under ten highly homologous variants.

TCRdb reprocessed the 5' RACE reads via MiXCR and lists one record per CDR3 protein. In the table there are fewer than 500,000 distinct CDR3 sequences, roughly a quarter of which are singletons. For these TCRs, the target antigens are not known. Sequencing was carried out using blood, either unsorted or a sorted T cell fraction (not recorded which). These receptors all come from a male donor with ankylosing spondylitis.

This clonotype has more than one count but fewer than ten. The chain combines TRBV2 with TRBJ2-1; the match to TRBD2 covers 13 bases. The germline V gene encodes CDR1 SNHLY and CDR2 FYNNEI. V was pared by 5 bases and J by 9 bases, with 7 bases of the junction left unmatched. This CDR3 contains 15 residues. The chain's CDR3 is CASSRGLAGRGEQFF. CDR3 sequence (DNA): TGTGCCAGCAGTAGGGGACTAGCGGGAAGGGGTGAGCAGTTCTTC.

The chain has TRBV20-1 and TRBJ2-7, with 13 bases matching TRBD2. The trim removed 0 bases at V and 2 bases at J, leaving 7 bases unmatched. Germline lookup yields CDR1 DFQATT and CDR2 SNEGSKA (reference sequence). CDR3 size: 17 residues. CDR3 amino acids: CSARDRTSGSMAYEQYF. The CDR3 DNA follows: TGCAGTGCTAGAGATCGGACTAGCGGGAGTATGGCCTACGAGCAGTACTTC.

The chain joins TRBV20-1 to TRBJ2-7, with D perhaps matching TRBD2 (5 bases). The V end was cut by 6 bases, the J end by 3 bases, with 15 bases between. CDR1 and CDR2 from the germline V gene are DFQATT and SNEGSKA (reference sequence). This CDR3 is built from 13 residues. The CDR3 nucleotides read TGCAGTGCGAGGGCCTGGATGGACTACGAGCAGTACTTC. Its protein is CSARAWMDYEQYF.

This clonotype was detected a few times. The chain's CDR3 is CASSSPYRENTEAFF. CDR3 DNA sequence: TGCGCCAGCAGCTCTCCCTACAGGGAGAACACTGAAGCTTTCTTT. The V and J genes are TRBV5-1 and TRBJ1-1, with D possibly matching TRBD1 (6 bases). This CDR3 contains 15 residues. The germline V gene has CDR1 SGHRS and CDR2 YFSETQ. Trimming left V 3 bases short and J 1 base short, with 13 bases between.

The V and J genes are TRBV19 and TRBJ2-4, with 12 bases matching TRBD2. Germline CDR1 and CDR2: LNHDA and SQIVND (reference sequence). Trimming cost V 5 bases and J 9 bases; bases outside gene matches: 17. The CDR3 contains 18 residues. The DNA of the CDR3 is TGTGCCAGTAGTGGACGACTAGCGGGAGCCTCGTTTGCTGGCATTCAGTACTTC. Its protein is CASSGRLAGASFAGIQYF. The full variable domain, completed using reference TRBV19 and TRBJ2-4, is DGGITQSPKYLFRKEGQNVTLSCEQNLNHDAMYWYRQDPGQGLRLIYYSQIVNDFQKGDIAEGYSVSREKKESFPLTVTSAQKNPTAFYLCASSGRLAGASFAGIQYFGAGTRLSVL.

The sample holds a few counts of this clonotype. The chain uses TRBV2 and TRBJ2-6; weak D call: TRBD2 (6 bases). The length of the CDR3 is 13 residues. Trimming left V 8 bases short and J 3 bases short, with 8 bases between. CDR1 and CDR2 from the germline V gene are SNHLY and FYNNEI. CDR3 DNA sequence: TGTGCCAGCGGGGGGTATGGGGCCAACGTCCTGACTTTC. Amino acids: CASGGYGANVLTF. Variable domain in full (rest from reference TRBV2 and TRBJ2-6): EPEVTQTPSHQVTQMGQEVILRCVPISNHLYFYWYRQILGQKVEFLVSFYNNEISEKSEIFDDQFSVERPDGSNFTLKIRSTKLEDSAMYFCASGGYGANVLTFGAGSRLTVL.

This rearrangement joins TRBV18 to TRBJ1-2; D gene ambiguous. This CDR3 comprises 15 residues. Germline V CDR1 and CDR2: KGHSH, LQKENI. V was pared by 3 bases and J by 4 bases, with 15 bases between. The CDR3 protein is CASSPGGKSTYGYTF. In nucleotides, the CDR3 is TGTGCCAGCTCACCGGGAGGGAAGTCCACCTATGGCTACACCTTC.

This clonotype came up a few times. The chain couples TRBV5-5 to TRBJ1-1; the D is unclear. This CDR3 has 14 amino acids. The germline V and J ends were trimmed by 6 bases and 2 bases, with 14 bases remaining between them. Per germline, CDR1 SGHKS and CDR2 YYEKEE (reference sequence). CDR3 residues: CASTARWVNTEAFF. In DNA form, the CDR3 reads TGTGCCAGCACTGCACGGTGGGTCAACACTGAAGCTTTCTTT.

V usage is TRBV6-5 and J usage is TRBJ1-4; D perhaps matches TRBD1 (5 bases). Between the trimmed V and J ends, which lost 0 bases and 5 bases, there was a span of 7 bases. The CDR3 totals 14 residues. CDR1 is MNHEY and CDR2 is SVGAGI in the germline V gene. CDR3 bases: TGTGCCAGCAGTTACTCAGGGGAGAATGAAAAACTGTTTTTT. It translates to CASSYSGENEKLFF.

This clonotype was recorded at least ten times. The chain carries TRBV12-3 or TRBV12-4 and TRBJ1-2; D perhaps matches TRBD1 (5 bases). With 5 bases removed from V and 0 bases from J, the gap between germline ends came to 13 bases. This CDR3 has 15 amino acids. The CDR3 reads CASSDRDQANYGYTF. CDR3 coding DNA: TGTGCCAGCAGTGACCGGGACCAAGCTAACTATGGCTACACCTTC.

This sequence joins TRBV15 and TRBJ2-7; the D is unclear. V was clipped by 0 bases and J by 1 base, with 10 bases between them. The germline V gene encodes CDR1 LNHNV and CDR2 YYDKDF (reference sequence). There are 15 residues in the CDR3. The CDR3 nucleotides read TGTGCCACCAGCAGAGATTACGGCAGTTCCTACGAGCAGTACTTC. Protein sequence: CATSRDYGSSYEQYF. Full variable domain (rest looked up from reference TRBV15 and TRBJ2-7): DAMVIQNPRYQVTQFGKPVTLSCSQTLNHNVMYWYQQKSSQAPKLLFHYYDKDFNNEADTPDNFQSRRPNTSFCFLDIRSPGLGDTAMYLCATSRDYGSSYEQYFGPGTRLTVT.

CDR3 coding DNA: TGCAGTGCTAGAGGTACCAGGGGGTACGAGCAGTACTTC. It encodes CSARGTRGYEQYF. The chain is built from TRBV20-1 and TRBJ2-7; 7 nucleotides align to TRBD1. The CDR3 sequence is 13 residues long. Germline CDR1 DFQATT, CDR2 SNEGSKA (reference sequence). V gave up 1 base and J gave up 4 bases; unmatched junction bases: 4.

This rearrangement joins TRBV20-1 to TRBJ2-1, with TRBD2 as a possible D gene (7 bases). There are 16 residues in the CDR3. Germline assignment: CDR1 DFQATT and CDR2 SNEGSKA (reference sequence). V lost 1 base and J lost 4, with 17 bases in between. The CDR3 DNA reads as TGCAGTGCTAGAGCCTCCACGGGGGGCGCATACAATGAGCAGTTCTTC. Amino acid sequence: CSARASTGGAYNEQFF.

V is TRBV15 and J is TRBJ2-3, with D unresolved. V was trimmed by 1 base and J by 8 bases, leaving 13 bases between them. This CDR3 has 14 amino acids. The V gene's germline CDR1 is LNHNV and CDR2 YYDKDF (reference sequence). DNA of the CDR3: TGTGCCACCAGCAGAGGTGGGGTGTTCGGTACGCAGTATTTT. Its translation: CATSRGGVFGTQYF. Full variable domain (rest looked up from reference TRBV15 and TRBJ2-3): DAMVIQNPRYQVTQFGKPVTLSCSQTLNHNVMYWYQQKSSQAPKLLFHYYDKDFNNEADTPDNFQSRRPNTSFCFLDIRSPGLGDTAMYLCATSRGGVFGTQYFGPGTRLTVL.

This clonotype was observed a handful of times. The chain joins TRBV27 to TRBJ1-1; the D gene is possibly TRBD1 (5 bases). Trimming left V 4 bases short and J 3 bases short, with 12 bases between. Germline V gene sequence: CDR1 MNHEY, CDR2 SMNVEV (reference sequence). This CDR3 has 14 residues. CDR3 nucleotides: TGTGCCAGCAGTTATAGGTCGGGGGACACTGAAGCTTTCTTT. Translated, it gives CASSYRSGDTEAFF.

The chain combines TRBV3-1 with TRBJ2-5; TRBD1 or TRBD2 may be the D gene (6 bases each). The germline V and J ends were trimmed by 4 bases and 5 bases, with 17 bases remaining between them. CDR1 is LGHDT and CDR2 is YNNKEL in the germline V gene (reference sequence). CDR3 length: 15 amino acids. The CDR3 loop reads CASSPSGGGSETQYF. CDR3 nucleotides: TGTGCCAGCAGCCCGAGCGGAGGGGGGAGTGAGACCCAGTACTTC.

This clonotype was recorded at least ten times. The chain combines TRBV3-1 with TRBJ1-2; 7 nucleotides line up with TRBD1. Trimming at V came to 5 bases and at J to 6 bases, leaving 12 bases not matched to a gene. The germline gives CDR1 LGHDT, CDR2 YNNKEL (reference sequence). This CDR3 contains 15 residues. CDR3 in amino acids: CASSRDRESYHGYTF. In DNA, the CDR3 is TGTGCCAGCAGCAGAGACAGGGAATCGTATCATGGCTACACCTTC.

This clonotype was seen a few times. This sequence joins TRBV7-2 and TRBJ1-6, with a weak D call TRBD1 (6 bases). The CDR3 totals 17 residues. CDR1 SGHTA and CDR2 FQGNSA come from the germline V gene. The V gene lost 4 bases and the J gene lost 3 bases, with 16 bases spanning the gap. The CDR3 is CASSSRGGGLYNSPLHF. The CDR3, as DNA: TGTGCCAGCAGCTCACGTGGGGGCGGGCTCTATAATTCACCCCTCCACTTT.

The rearrangement links TRBV5-1 to TRBJ1-1; D unclear. V lost 0 bases to trimming and J lost 3 bases, with 9 bases between them. This CDR3 has 14 amino acids. Germline loops: CDR1 SGHRS, CDR2 YFSETQ. The CDR3 DNA follows: TGCGCCAGCAGCTTGGCGGACGTAGACACTGAAGCTTTCTTT. Amino acids: CASSLADVDTEAFF.

J is TRBJ1-1 and V is TRBV7-2; D is uncertain. The germline V and J ends were trimmed by 6 bases and 4 bases, with 18 bases remaining between them. This CDR3 is 15 amino acids long. Germline lookup yields CDR1 SGHTA and CDR2 FQGNSA. The CDR3 loop reads CASSYSPRSGTEAFF. The DNA of the CDR3 is TGTGCCAGCAGTTATTCCCCAAGGTCGGGCACTGAAGCTTTCTTT. Together with reference TRBV7-2 and TRBJ1-1, the CDR3 gives the full variable domain: GAGVSQSPSNKVTEKGKDVELRCDPISGHTALYWYRQSLGQGLEFLIYFQGNSAPDKSGLPSDRFSAERTGGSVSTLTIQRTQQEDSAVYLCASSYSPRSGTEAFFGQGTRLTVV.

The chain has TRBV6-2 or TRBV6-3 and TRBJ2-1, with 10 bases aligning to TRBD2. CDR3 length: 21 amino acids. V shed 5 bases, J shed 0 bases, and the junction held 19 bases outside the gene matches. Germline values: CDR1 MNHEY, CDR2 SVGEGT. The CDR3 DNA reads TGTGCCAGCAGTCACCCCGGGACTAGCGAAAGAGGCCGCAGCTCCTACAATGAGCAGTTCTTC. Translating gives CASSHPGTSERGRSSYNEQFF.

The rearrangement links TRBV11-2 to TRBJ2-1, with 9 nucleotides matching TRBD1. Germline V gives CDR1 SGHAT, CDR2 FQNNGV. V was pared by 5 bases and J by 5 bases, with 7 bases of the junction left unmatched. This CDR3 has 15 residues. CDR3 DNA sequence: TGTGCCAGCAGCCTAGGACAGGGGATGAACAATGAGCAGTTCTTC. Amino acids: CASSLGQGMNNEQFF.

The chain joins TRBV20-1 to TRBJ1-2, with D maybe TRBD1 (6 bases). The CDR3 spans 15 residues. V was clipped by 6 bases and J by 0 bases, with 17 bases between them. The V gene's germline CDR1 is DFQATT and CDR2 SNEGSKA (reference sequence). DNA of the CDR3: TGCAGTGCCCCCCCCTCTACAGGGACTAACTATGGCTACACCTTC. Its translation is CSAPPSTGTNYGYTF.

This clonotype was recorded only once. V gene TRBV27 combines with J gene TRBJ2-7; 7 bases line up with TRBD2. CDR3 size: 15 residues. CDR1 and CDR2 from the germline V gene are MNHEY and SMNVEV (reference sequence). V shed 3 bases and J 1 base; nucleotides not matched to a gene: 6. The CDR3 loop is CASSFGLAASYEQYF. DNA for the CDR3: TGTGCCAGCAGTTTTGGGCTAGCGGCGTCCTACGAGCAGTACTTC.

This clonotype was counted many times. The CDR3 DNA is TGTGCCAGTAGTATAGATCTATTCGACAGGCGAAGGATCAATCAGCCCCAGCATTTT. This gives the protein CASSIDLFDRRRINQPQHF. The chain joins TRBV19 to TRBJ1-5; TRBD1 is a possible D gene (6 bases). The CDR3 loop spans 19 amino acids. The V and J ends lost 0 bases and 3 bases respectively, with 21 bases between them. Germline CDR1 reads LNHDA; CDR2 reads SQIVND (reference sequence). The full variable domain, rest sourced from reference TRBV19 and TRBJ1-5, is DGGITQSPKYLFRKEGQNVTLSCEQNLNHDAMYWYRQDPGQGLRLIYYSQIVNDFQKGDIAEGYSVSREKKESFPLTVTSAQKNPTAFYLCASSIDLFDRRRINQPQHFGDGTRLSIL.

This clonotype was seen only a few times. The chain is built from TRBV29-1 and TRBJ2-1; 9 positions match TRBD2. The CDR3 runs 16 residues. Germline loops: CDR1 SQVTM, CDR2 ANQGSEA. The trim removed 7 bases at V and 0 bases at J, leaving 10 bases unmatched. The CDR3 sequence: CSGEGGRASSYNEQFF. The CDR3 region has the DNA TGCAGCGGAGAAGGCGGGAGGGCCAGCTCCTACAATGAGCAGTTCTTC.

The chain carries TRBV12-3 or TRBV12-4 and TRBJ2-2; 9 bases line up with TRBD2. Losses at the gene ends were 5 bases for V and 5 bases for J; bases not matched to a gene: 6. The CDR3 extends over 15 amino acids. In DNA form, the CDR3 reads TGTGCCAGCAGTAATAGCGGGAGTAGAACCGGGGAGCTGTTTTTT. Its protein product is CASSNSGSRTGELFF.